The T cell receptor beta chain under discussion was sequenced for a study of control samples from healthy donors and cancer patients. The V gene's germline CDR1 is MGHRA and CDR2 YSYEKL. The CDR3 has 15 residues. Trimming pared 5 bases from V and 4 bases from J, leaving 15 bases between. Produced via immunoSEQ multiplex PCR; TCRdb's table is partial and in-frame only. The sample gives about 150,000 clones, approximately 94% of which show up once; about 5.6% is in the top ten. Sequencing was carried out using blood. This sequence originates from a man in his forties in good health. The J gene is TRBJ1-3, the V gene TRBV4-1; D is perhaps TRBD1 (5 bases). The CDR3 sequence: CASSTPRDRGNTIYF. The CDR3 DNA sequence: TGCGCCAGCAGCACCCCACGGGACCGCGGAAACACCATATATTTT.